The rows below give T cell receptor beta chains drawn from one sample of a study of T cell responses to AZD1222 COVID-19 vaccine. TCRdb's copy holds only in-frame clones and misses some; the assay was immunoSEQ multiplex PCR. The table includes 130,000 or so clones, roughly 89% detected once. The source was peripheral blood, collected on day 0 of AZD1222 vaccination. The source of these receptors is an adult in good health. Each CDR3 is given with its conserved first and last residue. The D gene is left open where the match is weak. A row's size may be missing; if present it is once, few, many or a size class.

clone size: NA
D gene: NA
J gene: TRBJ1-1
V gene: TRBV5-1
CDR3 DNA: TGCGCCAGCAGCTTGGGCATAGGGCTGTTGAACACTGAAGCTTTCTTT
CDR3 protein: CASSLGIGLLNTEAFF

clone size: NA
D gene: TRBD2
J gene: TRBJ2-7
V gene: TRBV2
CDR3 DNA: TGTGCCAGCAAAGTAGCGGGGCACTCCTACGAGCAGTACTTC
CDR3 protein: CASKVAGHSYEQYF

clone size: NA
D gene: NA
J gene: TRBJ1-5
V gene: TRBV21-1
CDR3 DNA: TGTGCCAGCAGCAAACCCCCTTTAGGGAGGGATAGCAATCAGCCCCAGCATTTT
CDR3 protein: CASSKPPLGRDSNQPQHF

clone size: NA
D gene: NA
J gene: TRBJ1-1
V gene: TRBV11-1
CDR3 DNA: TGTGCCAGCAGCCCAGACGCGGGGGTAGGGAACACTGAAGCTTTCTTT
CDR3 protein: CASSPDAGVGNTEAFF

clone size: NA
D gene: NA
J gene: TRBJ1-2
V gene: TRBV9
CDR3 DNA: TGTGCCAGCAGCGCGCAGGGGCCTGGCTACACCTTC
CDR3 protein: CASSAQGPGYTF

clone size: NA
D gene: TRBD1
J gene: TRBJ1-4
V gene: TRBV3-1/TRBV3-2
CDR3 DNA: TGTGCCAGCAGCCAAGGATCCGGGACAGGGAATGAAAAACTGTTTTTT
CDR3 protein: CASSQGSGTGNEKLFF

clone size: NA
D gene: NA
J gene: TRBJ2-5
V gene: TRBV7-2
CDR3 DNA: TGTGCCAGCAGCTTAGACGGTGGCGGGGGCAAGACCCAGTACTTC
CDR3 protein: CASSLDGGGGKTQYF

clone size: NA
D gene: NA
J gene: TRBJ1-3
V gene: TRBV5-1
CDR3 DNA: TGCGCCAGCAGCCTCCAGGGGAGCTACACCATATATTTT
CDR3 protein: CASSLQGSYTIYF

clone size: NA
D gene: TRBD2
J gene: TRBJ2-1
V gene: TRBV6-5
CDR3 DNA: TGTGCCAGCACTAGCGGGAGCGGTGAGCAGTTCTTC
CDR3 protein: CASTSGSGEQFF

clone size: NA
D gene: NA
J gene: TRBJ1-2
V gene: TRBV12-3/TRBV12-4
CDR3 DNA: TGTGCCAGCAGTTTAGGGGGGAGCTATGGCTACACCTTC
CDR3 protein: CASSLGGSYGYTF

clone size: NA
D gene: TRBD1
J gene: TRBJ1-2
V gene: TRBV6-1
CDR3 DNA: TGTGCCAGCAGTGAAGGGGGACAGGTTTACTATGGCTACACCTTC
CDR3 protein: CASSEGGQVYYGYTF

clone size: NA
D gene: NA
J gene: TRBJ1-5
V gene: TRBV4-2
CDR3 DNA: TGTGCCAGCAGCCGAGAAGGGAATAATCAGCCCCAGCATTTT
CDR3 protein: CASSREGNNQPQHF

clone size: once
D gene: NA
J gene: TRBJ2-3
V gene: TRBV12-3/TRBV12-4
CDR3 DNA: TGTGCCAGCAGTTTCGGGAGCACAGATACGCAGTATTTT
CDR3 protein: CASSFGSTDTQYF

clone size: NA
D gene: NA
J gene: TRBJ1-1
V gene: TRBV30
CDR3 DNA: TGTGCCTGGAGTTCCCTAAGGCCTGAAGCTTTCTTT
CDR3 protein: CAWSSLRPEAFF

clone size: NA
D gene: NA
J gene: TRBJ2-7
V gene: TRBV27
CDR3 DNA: TGTGCCAGCAGTCTGGGACTTTTGGGCTTTGAGCAGTACTTC
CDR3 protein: CASSLGLLGFEQYF

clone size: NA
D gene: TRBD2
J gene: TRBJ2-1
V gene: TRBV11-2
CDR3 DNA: TGTGCCAGCAGCTCCGGGACTAGCGGATACAATGAGCAGTTCTTC
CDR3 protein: CASSSGTSGYNEQFF

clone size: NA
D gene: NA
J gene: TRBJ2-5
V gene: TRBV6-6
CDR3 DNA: TGTGCCAGCAGTTATACCTCAAGTCAAGAGACCCAGTACTTC
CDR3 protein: CASSYTSSQETQYF

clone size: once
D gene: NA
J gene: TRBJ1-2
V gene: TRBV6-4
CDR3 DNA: TGTGCCAGCAGTGAGGGGGCTGGAGGCGGTGGCTACACCTTC
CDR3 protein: CASSEGAGGGGYTF

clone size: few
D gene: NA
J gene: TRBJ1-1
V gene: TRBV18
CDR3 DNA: TGTGCCAGCTCACCTGAACCGGACCGATGGGGCACTGAAGCTTTCTTT
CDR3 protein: CASSPEPDRWGTEAFF

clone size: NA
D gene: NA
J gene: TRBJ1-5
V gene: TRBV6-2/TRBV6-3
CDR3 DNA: TGTGCCAGCAGTCCGTCGTCCCCGAGGAGGCCCCAGCATTTT
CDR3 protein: CASSPSSPRRPQHF

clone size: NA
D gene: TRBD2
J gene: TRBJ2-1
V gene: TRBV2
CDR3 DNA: TGTGCCACCTTACAGCGGGAGGTTTCGAATGAGCAGTTCTTC
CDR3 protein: CATLQREVSNEQFF

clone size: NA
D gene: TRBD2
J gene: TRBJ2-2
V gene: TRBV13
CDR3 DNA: TGTGCCAGCCGGGGGACTAGCGGATACACCGGGGAGCTGTTTTTT
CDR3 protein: CASRGTSGYTGELFF

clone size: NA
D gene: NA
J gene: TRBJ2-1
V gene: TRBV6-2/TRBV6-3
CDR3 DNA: TGTGCCAGCAGTTCACGGGACTCCCTGTATGAGCAGTTCTTC
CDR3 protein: CASSSRDSLYEQFF

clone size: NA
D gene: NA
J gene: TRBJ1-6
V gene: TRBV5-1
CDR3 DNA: TGCGCCAGCAGCGGAGGAACAGGGACCTATAATTCACCCCTCCACTTT
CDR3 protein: CASSGGTGTYNSPLHF

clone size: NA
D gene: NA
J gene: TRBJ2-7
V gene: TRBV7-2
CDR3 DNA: TGTGCCAGCAGGGCGGCGGCAGGGTCCCACGAGCAGTACTTC
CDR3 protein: CASRAAAGSHEQYF

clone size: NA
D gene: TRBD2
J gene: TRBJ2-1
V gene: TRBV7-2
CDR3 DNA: TGTGCCAGCAGCTTAGTCTCGTTAGCGGGAGGGAATAATGAGCAGTTCTTC
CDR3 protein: CASSLVSLAGGNNEQFF

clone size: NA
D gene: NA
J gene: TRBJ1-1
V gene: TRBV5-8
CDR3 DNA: TGTGCCAGCAGCTTGGAGAAGAACACTGAAGCTTTCTTT
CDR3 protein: CASSLEKNTEAFF

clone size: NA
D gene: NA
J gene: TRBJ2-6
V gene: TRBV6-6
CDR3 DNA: TGTGCCAGCAGTTACTCAGGGGCTGGGGCCAACGTCCTGACTTTC
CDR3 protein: CASSYSGAGANVLTF

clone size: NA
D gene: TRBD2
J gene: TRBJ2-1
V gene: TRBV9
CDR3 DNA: TGTGCCAGCAGCGTTGAGGGAGGGTCCTACAATGAGCAGTTCTTC
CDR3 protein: CASSVEGGSYNEQFF

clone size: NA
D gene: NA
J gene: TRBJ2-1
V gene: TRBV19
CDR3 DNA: TGTGCCAGTAGTATAGATCAGTTTTCCTACAATGAGCAGTTCTTC
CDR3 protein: CASSIDQFSYNEQFF

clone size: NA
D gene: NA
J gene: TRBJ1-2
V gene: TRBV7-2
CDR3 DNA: TGTGCCAGCAGCATTACCCCGGATACAGGCCACTACACCTTC
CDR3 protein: CASSITPDTGHYTF

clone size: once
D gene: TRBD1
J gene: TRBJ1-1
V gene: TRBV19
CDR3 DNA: TGTGCCAGTAGCCAGACAGGGGGTACTGAAGCTTTCTTT
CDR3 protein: CASSQTGGTEAFF

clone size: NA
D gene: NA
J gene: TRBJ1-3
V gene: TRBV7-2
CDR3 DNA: TGTGCCAGCAGCTCCTCGTCTGGAAACACCATATATTTT
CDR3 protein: CASSSSSGNTIYF

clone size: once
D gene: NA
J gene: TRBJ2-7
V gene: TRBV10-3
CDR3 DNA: TGTGCCATCAGTGACCTCCGGGGCACCTCCTACGAGCAGTACTTC
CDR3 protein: CAISDLRGTSYEQYF

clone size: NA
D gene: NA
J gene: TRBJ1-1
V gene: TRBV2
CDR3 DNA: TGTGCCAGCACCCCAAGGGGGAACACTGAAGCTTTCTTT
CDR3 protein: CASTPRGNTEAFF

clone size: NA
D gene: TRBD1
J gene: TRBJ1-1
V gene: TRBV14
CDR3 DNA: TGTGCCAGCAGTCACAGGGGCTGGGTGACTGAAGCTTTCTTT
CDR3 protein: CASSHRGWVTEAFF

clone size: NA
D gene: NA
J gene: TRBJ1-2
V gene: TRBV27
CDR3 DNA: TGTGCCAGCAGTTTACGCTCAGGTAGCGGGGGCTATGGCTACACCTTC
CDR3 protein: CASSLRSGSGGYGYTF

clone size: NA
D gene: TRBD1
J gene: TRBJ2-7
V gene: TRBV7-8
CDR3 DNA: TGTGCCAGCAGCTTCGGGGACAGGGGTTACGAGCAGTACTTC
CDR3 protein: CASSFGDRGYEQYF

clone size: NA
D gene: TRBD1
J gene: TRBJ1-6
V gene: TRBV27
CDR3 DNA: TGTGCCAGCAGTCGCGCGGACAGGGAATCACCCCTCCACTTT
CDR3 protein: CASSRADRESPLHF

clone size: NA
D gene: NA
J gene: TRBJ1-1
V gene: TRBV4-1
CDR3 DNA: TGCGCCAGCAGCCAAGATCCCAGGACGCGCCTGTCCGTGAACACTGAAGCTTTCTTT
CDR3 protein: CASSQDPRTRLSVNTEAFF

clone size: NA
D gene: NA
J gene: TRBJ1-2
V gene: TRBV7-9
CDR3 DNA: TGTGCCAGCAAACTTAGGGAAGTTGGTTCGGACCTACTCTATGGCTACACCTTC
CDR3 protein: CASKLREVGSDLLYGYTF

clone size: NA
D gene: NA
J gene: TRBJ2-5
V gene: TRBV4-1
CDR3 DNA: TGCGCCAGCAGCCCTAATCAAGCGGTGCAAGAGACCCAGTACTTC
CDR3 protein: CASSPNQAVQETQYF

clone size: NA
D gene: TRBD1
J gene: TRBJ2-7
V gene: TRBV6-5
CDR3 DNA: TGTGCCAGCGCTCATGACAGGGCAGGCGAGCAGTACTTC
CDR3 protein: CASAHDRAGEQYF

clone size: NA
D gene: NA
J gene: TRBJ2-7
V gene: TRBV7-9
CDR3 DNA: TGTGCCAGCAGCCGCCCGGCCTACGAGCAGTACTTC
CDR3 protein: CASSRPAYEQYF

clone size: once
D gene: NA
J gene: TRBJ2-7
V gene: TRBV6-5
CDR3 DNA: TGTGCCAGCAGACGCGACGGGACCTACGAGCAGTACTTC
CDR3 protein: CASRRDGTYEQYF